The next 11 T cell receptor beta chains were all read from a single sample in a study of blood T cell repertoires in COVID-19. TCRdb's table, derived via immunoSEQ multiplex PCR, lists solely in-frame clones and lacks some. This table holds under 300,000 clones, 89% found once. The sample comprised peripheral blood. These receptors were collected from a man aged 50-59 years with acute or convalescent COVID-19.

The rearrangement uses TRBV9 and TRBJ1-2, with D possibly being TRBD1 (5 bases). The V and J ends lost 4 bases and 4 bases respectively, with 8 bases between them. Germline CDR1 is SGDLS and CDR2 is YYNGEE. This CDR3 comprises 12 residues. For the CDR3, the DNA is TGTGCCAGCAGCCCCCAGGGCTATGGCTACACCTTC. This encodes CASSPQGYGYTF.

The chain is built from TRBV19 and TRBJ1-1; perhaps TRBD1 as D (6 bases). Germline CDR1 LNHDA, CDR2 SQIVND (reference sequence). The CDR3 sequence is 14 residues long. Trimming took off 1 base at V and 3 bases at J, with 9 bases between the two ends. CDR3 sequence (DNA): TGTGCCAGTAGTATAGGTTACAGGGACACTGAAGCTTTCTTT. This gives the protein CASSIGYRDTEAFF.

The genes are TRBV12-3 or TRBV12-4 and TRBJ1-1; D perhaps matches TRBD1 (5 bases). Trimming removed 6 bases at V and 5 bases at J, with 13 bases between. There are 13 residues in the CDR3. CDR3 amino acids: CASSQGSVTEAFF. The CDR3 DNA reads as TGTGCCAGCAGCCAGGGATCGGTGACTGAAGCTTTCTTT.

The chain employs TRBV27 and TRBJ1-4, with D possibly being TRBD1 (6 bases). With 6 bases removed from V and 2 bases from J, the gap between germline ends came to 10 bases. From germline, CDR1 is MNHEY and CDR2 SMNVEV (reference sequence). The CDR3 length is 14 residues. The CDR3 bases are TGTGCCAGCAGCCTCCAGGGGACTAATGAAAAACTGTTTTTT. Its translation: CASSLQGTNEKLFF.

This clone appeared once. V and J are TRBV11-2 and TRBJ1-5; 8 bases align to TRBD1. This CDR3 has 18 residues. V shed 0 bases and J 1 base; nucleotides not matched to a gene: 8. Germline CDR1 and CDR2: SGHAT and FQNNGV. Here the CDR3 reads CASSLDMTGDLSNQPQHF. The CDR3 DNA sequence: TGTGCCAGCAGCTTAGATATGACAGGGGATTTGAGCAATCAGCCCCAGCATTTT. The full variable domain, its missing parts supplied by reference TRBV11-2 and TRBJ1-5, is EAGVAQSPRYKIIEKRQSVAFWCNPISGHATLYWYQQILGQGPKLLIQFQNNGVVDDSQLPKDRFSAERLKGVDSTLKIQPAKLEDSAVYLCASSLDMTGDLSNQPQHFGDGTRLSIL.

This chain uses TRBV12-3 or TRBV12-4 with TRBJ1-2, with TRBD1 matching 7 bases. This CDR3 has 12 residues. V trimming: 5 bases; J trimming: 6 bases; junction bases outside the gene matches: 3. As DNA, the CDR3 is TGTGCCAGCAGTGACAGGGTAGATGGCTACACCTTC. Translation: CASSDRVDGYTF.

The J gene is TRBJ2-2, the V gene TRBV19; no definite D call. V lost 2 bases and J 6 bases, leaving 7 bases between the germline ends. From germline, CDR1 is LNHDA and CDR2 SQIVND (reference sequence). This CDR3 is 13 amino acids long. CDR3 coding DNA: TGTGCCAGTAGTATAATAGTCCCCGGGGAGCTGTTTTTT. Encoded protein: CASSIIVPGELFF.

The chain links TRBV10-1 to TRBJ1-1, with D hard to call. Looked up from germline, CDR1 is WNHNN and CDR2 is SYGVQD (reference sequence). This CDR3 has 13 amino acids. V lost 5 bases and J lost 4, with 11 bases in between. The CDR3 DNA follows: TGCGCCAGCAGTAACCGGGATAGCACTGAAGCTTTCTTT. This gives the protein CASSNRDSTEAFF.

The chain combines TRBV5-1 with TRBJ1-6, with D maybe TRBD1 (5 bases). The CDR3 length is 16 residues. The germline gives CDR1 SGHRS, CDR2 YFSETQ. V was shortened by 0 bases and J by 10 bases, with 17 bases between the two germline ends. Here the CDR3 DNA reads TGCGCCAGCAGCTTGGAAGTTAGGGGAGGAAGCTCACCCCTCCACTTT. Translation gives CASSLEVRGGSSPLHF.

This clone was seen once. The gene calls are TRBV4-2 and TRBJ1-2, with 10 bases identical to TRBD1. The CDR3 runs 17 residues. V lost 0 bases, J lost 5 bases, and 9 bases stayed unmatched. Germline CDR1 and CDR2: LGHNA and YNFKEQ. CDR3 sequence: CASSQEPVMGQGYGYTF. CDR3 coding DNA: TGTGCCAGCAGCCAAGAGCCCGTAATGGGACAGGGGTATGGCTACACCTTC.

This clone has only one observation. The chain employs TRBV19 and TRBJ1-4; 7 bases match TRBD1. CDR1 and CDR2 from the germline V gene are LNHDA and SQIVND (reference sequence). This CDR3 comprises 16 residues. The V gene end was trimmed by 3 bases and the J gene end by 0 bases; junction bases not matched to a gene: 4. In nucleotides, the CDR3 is TGTGCCAGTAGTATTAGGGGGACAGCAACTAATGAAAAACTGTTTTTT. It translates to CASSIRGTATNEKLFF.